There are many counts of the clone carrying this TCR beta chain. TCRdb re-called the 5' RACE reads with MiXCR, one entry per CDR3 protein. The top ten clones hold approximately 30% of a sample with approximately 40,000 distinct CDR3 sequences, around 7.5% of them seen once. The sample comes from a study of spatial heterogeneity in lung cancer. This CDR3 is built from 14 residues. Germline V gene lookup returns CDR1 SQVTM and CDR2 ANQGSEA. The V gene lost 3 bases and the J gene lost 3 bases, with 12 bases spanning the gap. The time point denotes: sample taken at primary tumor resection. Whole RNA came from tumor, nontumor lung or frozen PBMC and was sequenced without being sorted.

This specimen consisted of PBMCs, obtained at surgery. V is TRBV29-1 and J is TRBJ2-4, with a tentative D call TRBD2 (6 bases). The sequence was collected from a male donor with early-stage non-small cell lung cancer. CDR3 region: CSVDGAGDKNIQYF. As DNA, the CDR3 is TGCAGCGTTGACGGAGCGGGTGACAAAAACATTCAGTACTTC.